Listed here are 22 T cell receptor beta chains from one sample, sequenced in a study of blood T cells in healthy people across ages. Together with a sample-barcoded 5' primer, a J-beta primer mix was included in a second PCR lasting about 6 to 11 cycles. TCRdb reprocessed the 5' RACE reads via MiXCR and lists one record per CDR3 protein. The sample shows around 1,700,000 distinct CDR3 sequences, 28% of them seen only once. Sequenced: blood. The source of these receptors is a woman aged 25-40 years in good health.

V usage is TRBV7-3 and J usage is TRBJ2-3, with 8 bases aligning to TRBD2. V was pared by 6 bases and J by 5 bases, with 7 bases of the junction left unmatched. Germline-derived CDR1 and CDR2 are SGHTA and FQGTGA. This CDR3 is 14 amino acids long. The CDR3 DNA follows: TGTGCCAGCAGTCGGCAGCGGGGGTTAGATACGCAGTATTTT. Residues: CASSRQRGLDTQYF.

The chain couples TRBV6-1 to TRBJ1-5; weak D call: TRBD1 (6 bases). The CDR3 sequence is 15 residues long. Germline V gene sequence: CDR1 MNHNS, CDR2 SASEGT. V was trimmed by 6 bases and J by 9 bases, leaving 21 bases between them. The CDR3 spells CASSPLGQKGRPQHF. CDR3 sequence (DNA): TGTGCCAGCAGCCCATTAGGACAGAAAGGTCGGCCCCAGCATTTT.

The chain uses TRBV9 and TRBJ2-1; no clear D. V gave up 1 base and J gave up 15 bases, with 14 bases separating them. Per the germline V gene, CDR1 is SGDLS and CDR2 is YYNGEE. The CDR3 spans 12 residues. The CDR3: CASSVSGRTGFF. The DNA for the CDR3 is TGTGCCAGCAGCGTAAGTGGGCGAACGGGGTTCTTC.

This clonotype was recorded a few times. The chain joins TRBV19 to TRBJ2-2, with D possibly matching TRBD2 (5 bases). The CDR3 totals 13 residues. Trimming took off 11 bases at V and 6 bases at J, with 16 bases between the two ends. Germline lookup yields CDR1 LNHDA and CDR2 SQIVND (reference sequence). Here the CDR3 DNA reads TGTGCCTGCCGAGGGCTAGCTCCCGGGGAGCTGTTTTTT. Translated, it gives CACRGLAPGELFF.

The V gene is TRBV7-2, the J gene TRBJ2-2; D perhaps matches TRBD2 (6 bases). The V gene's germline CDR1 is SGHTA and CDR2 FQGNSA. This CDR3 has 17 amino acids. The V end was cut by 3 bases, the J end by 0 bases, with 14 bases between. CDR3: CASSFTRGNPNTGELFF. The CDR3 DNA sequence: TGTGCCAGCAGCTTCACCCGGGGGAATCCGAACACCGGGGAGCTGTTTTTT.

The CDR3 loop reads CSVGTLDGSTDTQYF. CDR3 nucleotide sequence: TGCAGCGTTGGGACCCTAGACGGAAGCACAGATACGCAGTATTTT. This chain uses TRBV29-1 with TRBJ2-3; no reliable D call. Trimming removed 4 bases from V and 0 bases from J, with 14 bases in between. This CDR3 comprises 15 residues. CDR1 SQVTM and CDR2 ANQGSEA come from the germline V gene.

There are a few counts of this clonotype. One end of the junction varies from germline; a read error may be responsible. The V and J genes are TRBV12-3 or TRBV12-4 and TRBJ2-7, with 7 bases aligning to TRBD1. There are 14 residues in the CDR3. The CDR3 DNA is TGTGCCTGCAGTTTCGTCGACAGGGCGTACGAGCAGTACTTC. Translating it yields CACSFVDRAYEQYF.

The chain links TRBV12-3 or TRBV12-4 to TRBJ2-2; D may correspond to TRBD1 or TRBD2 (5 bases each). The V gene lost 7 bases and the J gene lost 4 bases, with 19 bases spanning the gap. There are 16 residues in the CDR3. The CDR3 loop is CASTEWDARPTGELFF. The CDR3 coding sequence is TGTGCCAGCACTGAATGGGACGCAAGACCCACCGGGGAGCTGTTTTTT.

This clonotype occurred many times. V is TRBV12-3 or TRBV12-4 and J is TRBJ2-7; 11 positions match TRBD2. The CDR3 is made up of 17 amino acids. V gave up 5 bases and J gave up 4 bases; unmatched junction bases: 13. The CDR3: CASSIEKGTSGVYEQYF. For the CDR3, the DNA is TGTGCCAGCAGTATCGAAAAGGGGACTAGCGGCGTTTACGAGCAGTACTTC.

The rearrangement joins TRBV6-5 to TRBJ1-1, with D perhaps matching TRBD1 (6 bases). This CDR3 spans 13 amino acids. Per germline, CDR1 MNHEY and CDR2 SVGAGI. Trimming took off 3 bases at V and 5 bases at J, with 10 bases between the two ends. The DNA of the CDR3 is TGTGCCAGCAGTTATGAGGGGGAAACTGAAGCTTTCTTT. Translating gives CASSYEGETEAFF.

This clonotype was seen at least ten times. An end of the junction differs from the germline gene, which may be a read error. This chain joins TRBV9 and TRBJ2-5; D is undetermined. Germline V gene lookup returns CDR1 SGDLS and CDR2 YYNGEE. The CDR3 has 13 residues. The CDR3 DNA reads TGCGCCAGCAGTGTTAGCTCGCAAGAGACCCAGTACTTC. This gives the protein CASSVSSQETQYF.

This clonotype was counted between two and nine times. The J gene is TRBJ2-1, the V gene TRBV20-1, with D possibly matching TRBD2 (5 bases). V shed 4 bases and J shed 9 bases, with 19 bases lying between them. CDR1 is DFQATT and CDR2 is SNEGSKA in the germline V gene (reference sequence). This CDR3 has 14 residues. DNA for the CDR3: TGCAGTGCTAAACCCCGGTCCTTGAGCGGTGAGCAGTTCTTC. It is translated as CSAKPRSLSGEQFF.

This clonotype was found many times. The chain uses TRBV20-1 and TRBJ2-1; weak D call: TRBD1 (5 bases). Trimming shortened V by 3 bases and J by 9 bases, and 21 bases separated the two germline ends. CDR1 and CDR2 (germline): DFQATT, SNEGSKA (reference sequence). The CDR3 covers 15 residues. CDR3 DNA: TGCAGTGCTAGGGTTACTGGACAAGGCCGCGGTGAGCAGTTCTTC. This codes for CSARVTGQGRGEQFF.

The J gene is TRBJ2-5, the V gene TRBV14; the D gene is possibly TRBD2 (6 bases). The end of the DNA fits TRBJ2-7 better, so the J call may be wrong. Germline V gene lookup returns CDR1 SGHDN and CDR2 FVKESK. The CDR3 covers 15 residues. Written as DNA, the CDR3 is TGTGCCAGCAGCCAAGAGAGAGGCGGGATCTACGAGCAGTACTTC. Its translation: CASSQERGGIYEQYF.

The rearrangement uses TRBV7-2 and TRBJ2-3; unclear D gene. V was clipped by 5 bases and J by 8 bases, with 17 bases between them. Looked up from germline, CDR1 is SGHTA and CDR2 is FQGNSA. There are 14 residues in the CDR3. The CDR3 loop is CASSAQTLRTTQYF. The CDR3 DNA is TGTGCCAGCAGCGCGCAGACTCTACGAACTACGCAGTATTTT.

The chain employs TRBV6-2 or TRBV6-3 and TRBJ2-4; maybe TRBD1 (5 bases). The germline gives CDR1 MNHEY, CDR2 SVGEGT. The CDR3 is 20 amino acids. The germline V and J ends were trimmed by 2 bases and 13 bases, with 36 bases remaining between them. In DNA form, the CDR3 reads TGTGCCAGCAGTTACCCTACCAGGGATAAAGGAGTGGGAAACTACAATGAGCAGTACTTC. Protein sequence: CASSYPTRDKGVGNYNEQYF.

This clonotype was counted only a few times. The V call is TRBV27, the J call TRBJ2-1; 8 bases agree with TRBD2. The CDR3 is 16 residues long. The J segment lost 7 bases and the V segment lost 5 bases, leaving 13 bases of the junction unmatched. From germline, CDR1 is MNHEY and CDR2 SMNVEV (reference sequence). The CDR3 reads CASSPLGAGGKNEQFF. CDR3 nucleotide sequence: TGTGCCAGCAGTCCCCTCGGGGCGGGGGGCAAAAATGAGCAGTTCTTC.

This clonotype was counted a few times. The chain carries TRBV6-6 and TRBJ1-1; 7 positions agree with TRBD1. J gave up 0 bases and V 0 bases, and 4 bases lay outside the gene matches. The CDR3 extends over 16 amino acids. CDR1 and CDR2 from the germline V gene are MNHNY and SVGAGI (reference sequence). The CDR3 loop reads CASSYSRDSMNTEAFF. Here the CDR3 DNA reads TGTGCCAGCAGTTACTCTCGGGACAGCATGAACACTGAAGCTTTCTTT.

This chain links TRBV7-9 with TRBJ2-5; 7 bases are shared with TRBD1. Looked up from germline, CDR1 is SEHNR and CDR2 is FQNEAQ (reference sequence). This CDR3 has 15 amino acids. The V segment lost 6 bases and the J segment 2 bases; nucleotides outside the gene matches: 9. This CDR3 is CASRAGGNAQETQYF. CDR3 nucleotide sequence: TGTGCCAGCAGAGCAGGGGGAAACGCTCAAGAGACCCAGTACTTC.

The genes are TRBV7-8 and TRBJ2-7; a weak D match, TRBD2 (5 bases). The germline V gene encodes CDR1 SGHVS and CDR2 FQNEAQ. This CDR3 has 14 residues. Trimming left V 4 bases short and J 2 bases short, with 12 bases between. This CDR3 is CASSSDTRAYEQYF. CDR3 sequence (DNA): TGTGCCAGCAGCTCCGATACTAGGGCCTACGAGCAGTACTTC. Full variable domain (remainder filled in from reference TRBV7-8 and TRBJ2-7): GAGVSQSPRYKVAKRGQDVALRCDPISGHVSLFWYQQALGQGPEFLTYFQNEAQLDKSGLPSDRFFAERPEGSVSTLKIQRTQQEDSAVYLCASSSDTRAYEQYFGPGTRLTVT.

This clonotype was picked up many times. The J gene is TRBJ2-7, the V gene TRBV5-5; no firm D call. CDR1 is SGHKS, CDR2 YYEKEE, per germline (reference sequence). V was clipped by 3 bases and J by 2 bases, with 15 bases between them. The CDR3 covers 15 residues. Here the CDR3 reads CASSSEGLAAYEQYF. DNA for the CDR3: TGTGCCAGCAGCTCGGAAGGCCTTGCGGCCTACGAGCAGTACTTC.

Turning to this clonotype: This may arise from a read error, as a much more abundant clone is one base away. The chain is built from TRBV7-9 and TRBJ2-7; TRBD1 matches at 10 bases. V dropped 5 bases and J dropped 6; count of bases not matched to a gene: 7. The CDR3 spans 14 residues. The germline CDR1 and CDR2 sequences are SEHNR and FQNEAQ (reference sequence). The CDR3 coding sequence is TGTGCCAGCAGCGTGACAGGGGGCGAAAGCGAGCAGTACTTC. It is translated as CASSVTGGESEQYF.